The 26 T cell receptor beta chains listed next were all sequenced from one sample in a study of T cells expressing NK-cell markers. TCRdb reanalyzed the 5' RACE reads, giving one entry per CDR3 protein sequence and no DNA. The specimen's table records about 460,000 distinct CDR3 sequences. The sequencing sample was made of blood T cells: a sorted CD56 or NKG2C T cell subset, CD4+ or CD8+ T cells, or bulk PBMC T cells (not recorded which). The receptors stem from a woman in her forties or fifties in good health.

The J gene is TRBJ2-6, the V gene TRBV5-1. Germline V gene lookup returns CDR1 SGHRS and CDR2 YFSETQ. This CDR3 comprises 14 residues. The CDR3 sequence is CASRHGTGANVLTF.

The V and J genes are TRBV7-8 and TRBJ1-4. The V gene's germline CDR1 is SGHVS and CDR2 FQNEAQ. The CDR3 length is 15 residues. The CDR3 sequence is CASSLDGKMNEKLFF.

The chain is built from TRBV2 and TRBJ2-5. The CDR3 has 13 amino acids. From germline, CDR1 is SNHLY and CDR2 FYNNEI. The CDR3 sequence is CASSTNSVETQYF.

The rearrangement links TRBV5-1 to TRBJ2-7; the D call of TRBD1 rests on TCRdb alone, since no DNA is present to check it. This CDR3 spans 16 amino acids. CDR1 SGHRS and CDR2 YFSETQ come from the germline V gene. CDR3 in amino acids: CASSLASGVPVYEQYF.

J is TRBJ2-2 and V is TRBV11-3; TCRdb's D call of TRBD2 is untestable without DNA. This CDR3 has 17 residues. The germline V gene encodes CDR1 SGHNT and CDR2 YENEEA. CDR3: CASSLGAGASGTGELFF.

The chain is built from TRBV20-1 and TRBJ2-1; TCRdb's assignment of TRBD1 cannot be checked, as there is no DNA. CDR1 and CDR2 from the germline V gene are DFQATT and SNEGSKA (reference sequence). The CDR3 sequence is 15 residues long. The CDR3 protein is CSASSSRVWRNEQFF.

CDR3 sequence: CASSYGTGGELFF. This chain connects TRBV6-5 to TRBJ2-2; no DNA is available, so the TRBD1 call from TCRdb remains unchecked. Germline assignment: CDR1 MNHEY and CDR2 SVGAGI. The CDR3 is 13 residues long.

J is TRBJ1-2 and V is TRBV7-8; TCRdb lists TRBD1, though no DNA is available to test this call. From germline, CDR1 is SGHVS and CDR2 FQNEAQ. CDR3 length: 14 amino acids. CDR3 in amino acids: CASSLARTGGGYTF.

This CDR3 reads CASSPSTSVYEQYF. This chain uses TRBV18 with TRBJ2-7; TCRdb gives TRBD2 as the D gene, but with no DNA this cannot be confirmed. The CDR3 length is 14 residues. Germline-derived CDR1 and CDR2 are KGHSH and LQKENI.

The chain has TRBV5-5 and TRBJ1-1; lacking DNA, the TRBD1 call made by TCRdb goes unchecked. The CDR3 is 16 residues long. Germline assignment: CDR1 SGHKS and CDR2 YYEKEE (reference sequence). The CDR3 sequence is CASSLLGRGQSTEAFF.

This chain connects TRBV7-9 to TRBJ1-5; TCRdb indicates TRBD1, and absent DNA this call remains unverified. Per germline, CDR1 SEHNR and CDR2 FQNEAQ (reference sequence). CDR3 length: 14 amino acids. The CDR3 sequence is CASSSLGGNQPQHF.

This chain links TRBV6-2 or TRBV6-3 with TRBJ2-1; the TCRdb D gene call, TRBD2, has no DNA to confirm it. Germline loops: CDR1 MNHEY, CDR2 SVGEGT. The CDR3 runs to 13 residues. This chain's CDR3 is CASHRTSGSMEFF.

The chain joins TRBV5-4 to TRBJ2-1; the TCRdb call, TRBD2, lacks DNA for checking. The germline V gene has CDR1 SGHNT and CDR2 YYREEE (reference sequence). This CDR3 has 16 residues. Here the CDR3 reads CASSSGRGEGGNEQFF.

This chain links TRBV30 with TRBJ2-1; lacking DNA, the TRBD2 call made by TCRdb goes unchecked. Germline CDR1 GTSNPN, CDR2 SVGIG (reference sequence). CDR3 length equals 18 residues. This chain's CDR3 is CAWSVISGRLSSYNEQFF.

The chain has TRBV11-3 and TRBJ1-1. Germline assignment: CDR1 SGHNT and CDR2 YENEEA. The CDR3 is 14 residues long. The CDR3 region is CASSLKGGVTEAFF.

The V call is TRBV14, the J call TRBJ1-2; without DNA, the TCRdb call of TRBD1 cannot be checked. The CDR3 is 18 residues long. Looked up from germline, CDR1 is SGHDN and CDR2 is FVKESK. The CDR3 loop is CASSQEGQGVFLNYGYTF.

The chain has TRBV5-1 and TRBJ2-2; TCRdb lists TRBD2, though no DNA is available to test this call. Germline CDR1 is SGHRS and CDR2 is YFSETQ. The CDR3 is 17 amino acids. The CDR3 is CASSWYLLGTNTGELFF.

V usage is TRBV6-6 and J usage is TRBJ1-2. The CDR3 consists of 15 residues. Germline loops: CDR1 MNHNY, CDR2 SVGAGI (reference sequence). CDR3 amino acids: CASSYSHSTNYGYTF.

The chain is built from TRBV25-1 and TRBJ2-3; no DNA is available, so the TRBD2 call from TCRdb remains unchecked. CDR3 length equals 16 residues. Germline-derived CDR1 and CDR2 are MGHDK and SYGVNS. Here the CDR3 reads CASSEYSGVGTDTQYF. The full variable domain, completed using reference TRBV25-1 and TRBJ2-3, is EADIYQTPRYLVIGTGKKITLECSQTMGHDKMYWYQQDPGMELHLIHYSYGVNSTEKGDLSSESTVSRIRTEHFPLTLESARPSHTSQYLCASSEYSGVGTDTQYFGPGTRLTVL.

The chain combines TRBV7-9 with TRBJ2-1; the D gene TCRdb calls, TRBD1, cannot be checked with no DNA. In germline, CDR1 is SEHNR, CDR2 FQNEAQ (reference sequence). The CDR3 spans 16 residues. The CDR3 loop reads CASSPLPGQGKNEQFF.

The chain uses TRBV20-1 and TRBJ2-1; TCRdb calls TRBD1, which cannot be checked without DNA. This CDR3 has 14 amino acids. Germline assignment: CDR1 DFQATT and CDR2 SNEGSKA (reference sequence). The CDR3 here is CSFRAAISYNEQFF.

The rearrangement uses TRBV20-1 and TRBJ2-2; TCRdb designates TRBD2, a call that cannot be tested without DNA. The CDR3 runs 14 residues. Germline V gene sequence: CDR1 DFQATT, CDR2 SNEGSKA (reference sequence). CDR3 sequence: CSARGLGGVGELFF.

The chain couples TRBV5-1 to TRBJ2-1; the D call of TRBD2 rests on TCRdb alone, since no DNA is present to check it. CDR1 SGHRS and CDR2 YFSETQ come from the germline V gene. CDR3 length: 14 amino acids. The CDR3 protein is CASSTRTDYNEQFF. Together with reference TRBV5-1 and TRBJ2-1, the CDR3 gives the full variable domain: KAGVTQTPRYLIKTRGQQVTLSCSPISGHRSVSWYQQTPGQGLQFLFEYFSETQRNKGNFPGRFSGRQFSNSRSEMNVSTLELGDSALYLCASSTRTDYNEQFFGPGTRLTVL.

The chain links TRBV20-1 to TRBJ2-1; with no DNA, the TCRdb D assignment of TRBD1 cannot be verified. This CDR3 region has 15 residues. Germline CDR1 DFQATT, CDR2 SNEGSKA (reference sequence). The CDR3 is CSAPTRDGNYNEQFF.

The chain recombines TRBV9 with TRBJ2-1; TCRdb reports TRBD2, a call that lacks DNA to check it against. Germline CDR1 reads SGDLS; CDR2 reads YYNGEE. The CDR3 extends over 15 amino acids. CDR3 sequence: CASSVSGREWNEQFF.

CDR3 loop: CASSYRTAGEPYGYTF. The chain carries TRBV6-5 and TRBJ1-2; TCRdb's assignment of TRBD1 cannot be checked, as there is no DNA. The CDR3 spans 16 residues. Per germline, CDR1 MNHEY and CDR2 SVGAGI.